This T cell receptor beta chain originates from a study of blood T cells in healthy people across ages. A second roughly 7 to 11 cycle PCR used barcoded and J-beta primers. A 12-random-nucleotide template-switch adaptor tagged each cDNA molecule. One entry per CDR3 protein, called by TCRdb with MiXCR from the 5' RACE reads. The sample holds roughly 1,700,000 distinct CDR3 sequences, roughly 27% seen once. The sample providers were healthy Caucasian people from Russia, aged roughly 6 to 90. This clonotype has only a few counts. From germline, CDR1 is DFQATT and CDR2 SNEGSKA (reference sequence). The V end lost 2 bases, the J end lost 0 bases, and 15 bases lay between the germline ends. The CDR3 length is 16 residues.

V gene TRBV20-1 combines with J gene TRBJ2-3; TRBD2 is a possible D gene (5 bases). This clonotype was sampled from a woman in her thirties in good health. Sequenced: blood. CDR3 sequence: CSARLPGGFSTDTQYF. The CDR3, as DNA: TGCAGTGCTAGACTCCCCGGCGGGTTTAGCACAGATACGCAGTATTTT.